The 14 T cell receptor beta chains below all came from one sample that was sequenced in a study of response to subunit inactivated influenza vaccine. TCRdb itself ran the RT-PCR reads through MiXCR, one entry per CDR3 protein. Seen here are some 540,000 distinct CDR3 sequences, 20% to 25% observed once, and the top ten hold around 2.8%. Another study also made use of these data, one on T cells expressing NK-cell markers. As that report states: TCR beta libraries carry UMIs added by 5'RACE template switching.

The specimen comprised CD4+ T cells sorted from PBMCs, sampled roughly 12 days after vaccination. The source of these receptors is a middle-aged man who received an inactivated influenza vaccine.

This clonotype was counted at least ten times. V gene TRBV11-2 combines with J gene TRBJ2-1, with a possible D match to TRBD1 (5 bases). CDR1 and CDR2 from the germline V gene are SGHAT and FQNNGV. With 3 bases removed from V and 6 bases from J, the gap between germline ends came to 9 bases. The CDR3 totals 13 residues. The CDR3 protein is CASSFSGSNEQFF. The CDR3 nucleotides are TGTGCCAGCAGCTTTTCAGGGTCCAATGAGCAGTTCTTC.

The genes are TRBV11-2 and TRBJ2-1; 7 bases are shared with TRBD1. Germline V gene lookup returns CDR1 SGHAT and CDR2 FQNNGV. V lost 4 bases to trimming and J lost 6 bases; unmatched junction nucleotides: 9. The CDR3 loop spans 15 amino acids. The chain's CDR3 is CASSSARGPGNEQFF. CDR3 sequence (DNA): TGTGCCAGCAGCTCAGCGAGGGGGCCTGGCAATGAGCAGTTCTTC.

This clonotype was found many times. The chain carries TRBV5-1 and TRBJ2-3; tentatively, D is TRBD2 (6 bases). Trimming took off 4 bases at V and 2 bases at J, with 14 bases between the two ends. The CDR3 totals 15 residues. CDR1 is SGHRS, CDR2 YFSETQ, per germline. The CDR3 region is CASSLETRATDTQYF. In DNA form, the CDR3 reads TGCGCCAGCAGCCTCGAGACTAGAGCCACAGATACGCAGTATTTT. The variable domain in full, with the rest retrieved from reference TRBV5-1 and TRBJ2-3, is KAGVTQTPRYLIKTRGQQVTLSCSPISGHRSVSWYQQTPGQGLQFLFEYFSETQRNKGNFPGRFSGRQFSNSRSEMNVSTLELGDSALYLCASSLETRATDTQYFGPGTRLTVL.

The gene calls are TRBV7-9 and TRBJ2-3, with D unresolved. The CDR3 has 13 amino acids. CDR1 is SEHNR, CDR2 FQNEAQ, per germline (reference sequence). The germline V and J ends were trimmed by 2 bases and 6 bases, with 9 bases remaining between them. This CDR3 is CASSLRADDTQYF. The CDR3 DNA follows: TGTGCCAGCAGCTTACGCGCTGACGATACGCAGTATTTT. Based on the CDR3 plus reference TRBV7-9 and TRBJ2-3, the full variable domain is DTGVSQNPRHKITKRGQNVTFRCDPISEHNRLYWYRQTLGQGPEFLTYFQNEAQLEKSRLLSDRFSAERPKGSFSTLEIQRTEQGDSAMYLCASSLRADDTQYFGPGTRLTVL.

V and J are TRBV7-2 and TRBJ2-7; D unclear. CDR1 is SGHTA and CDR2 is FQGNSA in the germline V gene. Trimming left V 2 bases short and J 4 bases short, with 12 bases between. The CDR3 runs 14 residues. This CDR3 reads CASSLWPVGYEQYF. The CDR3 DNA reads TGTGCCAGCAGCTTATGGCCGGTTGGGTACGAGCAGTACTTC.

The CDR3 DNA follows: TGCGCCAGCAGCCAAGGGGACAGAAAGGCAGATACGCAGTATTTT. Translation gives CASSQGDRKADTQYF. This chain joins TRBV4-1 and TRBJ2-3; 7 nucleotides agree with TRBD1. The CDR3 consists of 15 residues. Trimming removed 1 base from V and 4 bases from J; junction bases left unmatched: 5. Looked up from germline, CDR1 is MGHRA and CDR2 is YSYEKL.

This clonotype was counted between two and nine times. The chain employs TRBV11-2 and TRBJ2-7; TRBD1 matches 10 bases. V shed 5 bases and J 1 base; nucleotides not matched to a gene: 8. Germline V gene lookup returns CDR1 SGHAT and CDR2 FQNNGV. The CDR3 is 16 amino acids. The CDR3 sequence is CASSAVRDRGSYEQYF. Here the CDR3 DNA reads TGTGCCAGCAGCGCCGTCCGGGACAGGGGTTCCTACGAGCAGTACTTC.

This clonotype appeared a few times. The chain couples TRBV10-2 to TRBJ2-2; D may be TRBD1 (6 bases). V shed 7 bases and J shed 0 bases, with 12 bases lying between them. CDR3 size: 15 residues. Germline CDR1 WSHSY, CDR2 SAAADI. The CDR3 is CASMLRTANTGELFF. DNA for the CDR3: TGCGCCAGCATGTTGAGGACAGCGAACACCGGGGAGCTGTTTTTT.

There are many counts of this clonotype. V and J are TRBV5-1 and TRBJ2-3; no clear D. V lost 0 bases and J lost 4, with 12 bases in between. The CDR3 is 15 amino acids. Germline assignment: CDR1 SGHRS and CDR2 YFSETQ. The CDR3 DNA follows: TGCGCCAGCAGCTTGGGGATCGCCCCGCCAGATACGCAGTATTTT. Translating it yields CASSLGIAPPDTQYF. The full variable domain, completed using reference TRBV5-1 and TRBJ2-3, is KAGVTQTPRYLIKTRGQQVTLSCSPISGHRSVSWYQQTPGQGLQFLFEYFSETQRNKGNFPGRFSGRQFSNSRSEMNVSTLELGDSALYLCASSLGIAPPDTQYFGPGTRLTVL.

This clonotype was observed a handful of times. CDR3 nucleotides: TGTGCCAGCACTCGAGGGGCCTACCAAGAGACCCAGTACTTC. Encoded protein: CASTRGAYQETQYF. The chain carries TRBV12-3 or TRBV12-4 and TRBJ2-5, with D perhaps being TRBD1 or TRBD2 (5 bases each). Trimming removed 7 bases at V and 0 bases at J, with 12 bases between. The CDR3 totals 14 residues.

The chain carries TRBV7-9 and TRBJ2-7; D is unresolved. The V end was cut by 1 base, the J end by 2 bases, with 9 bases between. The CDR3 extends over 14 amino acids. Germline CDR1 and CDR2: SEHNR and FQNEAQ (reference sequence). As DNA, the CDR3 is TGTGCCAGCAGCTTAGGGGCAGCAACCTACGAGCAGTACTTC. Translated, it gives CASSLGAATYEQYF.

The V and J genes are TRBV12-3 or TRBV12-4 and TRBJ2-2, with 8 nucleotides matching TRBD1. The length of the CDR3 is 16 residues. V dropped 1 base and J dropped 5; count of bases not matched to a gene: 6. CDR3 sequence: CASSLGQGRGTGELFF. In DNA, the CDR3 is TGTGCCAGCAGTTTAGGACAGGGGAGAGGGACCGGGGAGCTGTTTTTT.

About this clonotype itself: This may stem from a read error, because a much larger clone lies one nucleotide away. The chain joins TRBV20-1 to TRBJ2-5; D possibly corresponds to TRBD1 (5 bases). The CDR3 loop spans 14 amino acids. Germline lookup yields CDR1 DFQATT and CDR2 SNEGSKA (reference sequence). The CDR3: CSSRTRQGQETQYF. In DNA form, the CDR3 reads TGCAGTTCTAGGACACGGCAGGGACAAGAGACCCAGTACTTC.

This clonotype occurred a few times. CDR3 coding DNA: TGTGCCAGCGGTCCTAGGCGGGAGGGGACAGATACGCAGTATTTT. Its translation: CASGPRREGTDTQYF. The chain links TRBV21-1 to TRBJ2-3; the table gives TRBD2 as D, unverified against the DNA. TRBV21-1 is assigned pseudogene status. The CDR3 covers 15 residues.